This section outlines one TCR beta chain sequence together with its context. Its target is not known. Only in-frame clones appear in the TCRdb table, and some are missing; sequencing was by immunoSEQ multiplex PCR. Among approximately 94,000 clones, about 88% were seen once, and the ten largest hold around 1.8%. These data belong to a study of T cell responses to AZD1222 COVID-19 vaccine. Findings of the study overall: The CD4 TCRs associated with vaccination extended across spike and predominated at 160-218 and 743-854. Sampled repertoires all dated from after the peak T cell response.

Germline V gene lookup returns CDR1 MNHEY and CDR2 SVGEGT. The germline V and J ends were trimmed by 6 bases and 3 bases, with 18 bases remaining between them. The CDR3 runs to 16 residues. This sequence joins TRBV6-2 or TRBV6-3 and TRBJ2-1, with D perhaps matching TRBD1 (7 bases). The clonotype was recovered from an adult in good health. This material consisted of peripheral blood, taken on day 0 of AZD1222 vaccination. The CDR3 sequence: CASSSGGQIGYNEQFF. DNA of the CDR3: TGTGCCAGCAGCTCCGGGGGACAGATAGGCTACAATGAGCAGTTCTTC.